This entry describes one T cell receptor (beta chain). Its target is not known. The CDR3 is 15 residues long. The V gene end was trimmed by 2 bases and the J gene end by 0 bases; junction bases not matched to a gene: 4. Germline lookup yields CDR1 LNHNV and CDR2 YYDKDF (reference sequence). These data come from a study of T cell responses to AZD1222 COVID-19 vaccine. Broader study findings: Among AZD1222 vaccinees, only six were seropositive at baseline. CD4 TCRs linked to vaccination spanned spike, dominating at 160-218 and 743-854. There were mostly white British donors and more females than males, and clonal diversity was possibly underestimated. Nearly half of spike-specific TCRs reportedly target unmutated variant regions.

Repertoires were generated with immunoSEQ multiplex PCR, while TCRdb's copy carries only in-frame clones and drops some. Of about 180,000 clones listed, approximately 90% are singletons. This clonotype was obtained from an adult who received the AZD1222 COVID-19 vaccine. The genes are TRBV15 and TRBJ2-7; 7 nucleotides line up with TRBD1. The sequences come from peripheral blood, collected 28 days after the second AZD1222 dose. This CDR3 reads CATSRNRDSSYEQYF. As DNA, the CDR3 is TGTGCCACCAGCAGAAACCGGGACAGCTCCTACGAGCAGTACTTC. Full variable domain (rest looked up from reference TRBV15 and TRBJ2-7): DAMVIQNPRYQVTQFGKPVTLSCSQTLNHNVMYWYQQKSSQAPKLLFHYYDKDFNNEADTPDNFQSRRPNTSFCFLDIRSPGLGDTAMYLCATSRNRDSSYEQYFGPGTRLTVT.